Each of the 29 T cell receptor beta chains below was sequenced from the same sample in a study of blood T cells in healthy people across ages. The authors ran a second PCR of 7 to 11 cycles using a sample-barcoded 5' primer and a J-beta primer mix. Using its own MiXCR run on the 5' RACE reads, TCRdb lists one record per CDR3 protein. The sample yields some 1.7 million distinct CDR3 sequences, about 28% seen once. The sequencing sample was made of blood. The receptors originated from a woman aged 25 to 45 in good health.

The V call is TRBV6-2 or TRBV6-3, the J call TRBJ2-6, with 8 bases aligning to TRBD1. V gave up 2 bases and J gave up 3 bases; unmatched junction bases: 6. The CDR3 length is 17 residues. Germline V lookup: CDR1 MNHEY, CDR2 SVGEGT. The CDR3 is CASSYRTGNLGANVLTF. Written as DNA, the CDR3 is TGTGCCAGCAGTTACAGGACAGGGAATCTTGGGGCCAACGTCCTGACTTTC.

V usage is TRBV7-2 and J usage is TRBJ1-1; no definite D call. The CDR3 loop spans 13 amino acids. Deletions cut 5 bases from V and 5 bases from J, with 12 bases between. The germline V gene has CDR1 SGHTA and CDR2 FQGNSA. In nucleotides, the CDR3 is TGTGCCAGCAGCCCTCAGGAGGAAACTGAAGCTTTCTTT. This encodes CASSPQEETEAFF.

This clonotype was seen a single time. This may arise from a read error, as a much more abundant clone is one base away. The CDR3 DNA reads as TGTGCCAGCAGCAGGGGACAGCCCGGAAGGGAGACCCAGTACTTC. It yields the protein CASSRGQPGRETQYF. This chain uses TRBV11-1 with TRBJ2-5; TRBD1 matches at 7 bases. Germline CDR1 SGHAT, CDR2 FQDESV (reference sequence). This CDR3 is built from 15 residues. The V segment lost 5 bases and the J segment 5 bases; nucleotides outside the gene matches: 11. Using reference TRBV11-1 and TRBJ2-5 for the parts outside the CDR3, the full variable domain is EAEVAQSPRYKITEKSQAVAFWCDPISGHATLYWYRQILGQGPELLVQFQDESVVDDSQLPKDRFSAERLKGVDSTLKIQPAELGDSAMYLCASSRGQPGRETQYFGPGTRLLVL.

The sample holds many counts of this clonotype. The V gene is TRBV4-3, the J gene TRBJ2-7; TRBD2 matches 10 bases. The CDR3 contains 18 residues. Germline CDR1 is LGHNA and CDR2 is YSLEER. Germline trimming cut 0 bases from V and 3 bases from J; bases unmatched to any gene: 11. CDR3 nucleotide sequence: TGCGCCAGCAGCCAAGATTATGGTTCGGCTAGCGGGAGCTACGAGCAGTACTTC. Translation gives CASSQDYGSASGSYEQYF.

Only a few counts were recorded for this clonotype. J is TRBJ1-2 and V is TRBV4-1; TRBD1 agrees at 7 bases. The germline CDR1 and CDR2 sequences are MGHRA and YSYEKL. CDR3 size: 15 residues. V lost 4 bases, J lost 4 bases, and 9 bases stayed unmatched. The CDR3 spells CASSLTGDSSYGYTF. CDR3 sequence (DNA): TGCGCCAGCAGCCTAACAGGGGACTCCTCCTATGGCTACACCTTC.

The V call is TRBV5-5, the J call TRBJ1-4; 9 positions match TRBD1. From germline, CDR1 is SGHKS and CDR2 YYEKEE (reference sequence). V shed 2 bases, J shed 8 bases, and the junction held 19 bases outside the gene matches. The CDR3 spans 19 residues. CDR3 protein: CASSLPRDREWNRREKLFF. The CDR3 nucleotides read TGTGCCAGCAGCTTACCCCGGGACAGGGAGTGGAACCGAAGAGAAAAACTGTTTTTT. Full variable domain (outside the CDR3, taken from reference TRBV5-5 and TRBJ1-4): DAGVTQSPTHLIKTRGQQVTLRCSPISGHKSVSWYQQVLGQGPQFIFQYYEKEERGRGNFPDRFSARQFPNYSSELNVNALLLGDSALYLCASSLPRDREWNRREKLFFGSGTQLSVL.

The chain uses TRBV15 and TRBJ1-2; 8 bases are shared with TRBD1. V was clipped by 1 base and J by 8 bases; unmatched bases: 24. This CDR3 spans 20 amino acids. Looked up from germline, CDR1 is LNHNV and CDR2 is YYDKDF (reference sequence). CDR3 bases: TGTGCCACCAGCAGAGCTTCGGCGGAGGACAGGGAAAAAGGGGGCCGAGGCTACACCTTC. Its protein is CATSRASAEDREKGGRGYTF.

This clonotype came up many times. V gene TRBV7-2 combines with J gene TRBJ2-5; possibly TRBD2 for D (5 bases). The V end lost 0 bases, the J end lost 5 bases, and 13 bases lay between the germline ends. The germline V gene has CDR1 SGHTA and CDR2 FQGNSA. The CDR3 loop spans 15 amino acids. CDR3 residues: CASSLATASRETQYF. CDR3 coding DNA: TGTGCCAGCAGCTTAGCGACGGCTAGCAGGGAGACCCAGTACTTC.

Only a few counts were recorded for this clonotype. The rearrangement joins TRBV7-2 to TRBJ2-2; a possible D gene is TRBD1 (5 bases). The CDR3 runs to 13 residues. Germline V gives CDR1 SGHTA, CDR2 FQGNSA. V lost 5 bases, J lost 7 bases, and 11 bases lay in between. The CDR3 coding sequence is TGTGCCAGCAGCCAAAGGGGTGGCGGGGAGCTGTTTTTT. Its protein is CASSQRGGGELFF.

CDR3 region: CASSDGQTNTEAFF. The CDR3 DNA is TGTGCCAGCAGCGACGGACAGACTAACACTGAAGCTTTCTTT. The chain links TRBV12-3 or TRBV12-4 to TRBJ1-1; D may be TRBD1 (6 bases). Trimming left V 6 bases short and J 2 bases short, with 13 bases between. The CDR3 sequence is 14 residues long.

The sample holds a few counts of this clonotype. The DNA for the CDR3 is TGTGCCAGCAGAGGGATTGGCGCGAACACTGAAGCTTTCTTT. Protein: CASRGIGANTEAFF. This chain joins TRBV6-2 or TRBV6-3 and TRBJ1-1; D remains ambiguous. The germline CDR1 and CDR2 sequences are MNHEY and SVGEGT. The CDR3 has 14 amino acids. The ends were cut back, 6 bases at V and 1 base at J, with 12 bases in the middle.

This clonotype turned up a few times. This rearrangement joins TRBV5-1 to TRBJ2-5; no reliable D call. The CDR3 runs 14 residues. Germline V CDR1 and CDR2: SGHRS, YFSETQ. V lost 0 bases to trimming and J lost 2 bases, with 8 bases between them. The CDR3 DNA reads TGCGCCAGCAGCTTGGCCATGGGGCAAGAGACCCAGTACTTC. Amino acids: CASSLAMGQETQYF. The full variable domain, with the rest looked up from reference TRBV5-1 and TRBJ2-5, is KAGVTQTPRYLIKTRGQQVTLSCSPISGHRSVSWYQQTPGQGLQFLFEYFSETQRNKGNFPGRFSGRQFSNSRSEMNVSTLELGDSALYLCASSLAMGQETQYFGPGTRLLVL.

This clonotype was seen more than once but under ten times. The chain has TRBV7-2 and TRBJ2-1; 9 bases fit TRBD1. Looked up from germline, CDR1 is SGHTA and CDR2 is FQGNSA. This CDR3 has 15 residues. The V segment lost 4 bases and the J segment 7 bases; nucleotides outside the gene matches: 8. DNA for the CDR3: TGTGCCAGCAGCTGGGGACAGGGAGGGGGGAATGAGCAGTTCTTC. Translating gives CASSWGQGGGNEQFF.

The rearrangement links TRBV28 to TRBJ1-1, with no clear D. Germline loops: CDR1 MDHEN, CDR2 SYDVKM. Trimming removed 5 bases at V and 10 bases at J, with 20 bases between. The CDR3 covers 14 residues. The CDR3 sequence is CASSPPISTGPAFF. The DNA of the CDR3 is TGTGCCAGCAGTCCCCCTATATCCACTGGCCCAGCTTTCTTT.

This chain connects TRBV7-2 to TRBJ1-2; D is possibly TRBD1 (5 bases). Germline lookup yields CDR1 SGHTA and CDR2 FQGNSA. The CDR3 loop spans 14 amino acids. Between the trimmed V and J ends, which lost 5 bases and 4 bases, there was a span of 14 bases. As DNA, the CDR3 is TGTGCCAGCAGCCGGGACCGTTTAGGCTATGGCTACACCTTC. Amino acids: CASSRDRLGYGYTF.

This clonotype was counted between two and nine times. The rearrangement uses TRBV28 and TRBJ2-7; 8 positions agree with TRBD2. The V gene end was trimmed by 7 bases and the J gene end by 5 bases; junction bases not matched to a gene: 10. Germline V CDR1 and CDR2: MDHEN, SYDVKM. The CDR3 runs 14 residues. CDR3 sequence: CASTPREREHEQYF. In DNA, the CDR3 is TGTGCCAGCACCCCCCGGGAGCGGGAGCACGAGCAGTACTTC.

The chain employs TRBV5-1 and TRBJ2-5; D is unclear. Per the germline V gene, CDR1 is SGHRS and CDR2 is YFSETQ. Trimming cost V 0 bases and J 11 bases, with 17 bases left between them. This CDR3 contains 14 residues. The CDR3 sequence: CASSLETSPTPQYF. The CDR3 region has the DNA TGCGCCAGCAGCTTGGAGACCAGTCCTACTCCGCAGTACTTC.

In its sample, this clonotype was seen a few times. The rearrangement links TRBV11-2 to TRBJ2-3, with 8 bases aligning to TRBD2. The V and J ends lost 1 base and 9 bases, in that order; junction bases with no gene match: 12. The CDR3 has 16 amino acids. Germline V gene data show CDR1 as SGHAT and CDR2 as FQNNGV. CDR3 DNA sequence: TGTGCCAGCAGCTTAGGCCCAGCGGGGGCTCGCCACACGCAGTATTTT. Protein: CASSLGPAGARHTQYF.

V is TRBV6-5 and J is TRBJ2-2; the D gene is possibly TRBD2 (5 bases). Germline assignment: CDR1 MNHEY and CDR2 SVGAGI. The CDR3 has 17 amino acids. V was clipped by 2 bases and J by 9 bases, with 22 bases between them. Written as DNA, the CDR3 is TGTGCCAGCAGTTACCTCGATATCGGGATTACCCCCAGGGAGCTGTTTTTT. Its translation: CASSYLDIGITPRELFF.

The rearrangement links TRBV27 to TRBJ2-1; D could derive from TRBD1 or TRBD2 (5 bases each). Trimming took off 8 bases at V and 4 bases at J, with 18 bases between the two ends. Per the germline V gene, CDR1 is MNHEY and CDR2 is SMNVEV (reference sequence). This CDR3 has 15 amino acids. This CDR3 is CASGKRREPYNEQFF. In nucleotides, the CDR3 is TGTGCCAGCGGGAAACGCAGGGAGCCGTACAATGAGCAGTTCTTC.

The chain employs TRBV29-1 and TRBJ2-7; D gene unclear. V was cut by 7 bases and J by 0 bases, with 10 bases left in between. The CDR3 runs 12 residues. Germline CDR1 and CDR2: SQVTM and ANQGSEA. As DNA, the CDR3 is TGCAGCGCCCTCCTATTCTCCTACGAGCAGTACTTC. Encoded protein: CSALLFSYEQYF.

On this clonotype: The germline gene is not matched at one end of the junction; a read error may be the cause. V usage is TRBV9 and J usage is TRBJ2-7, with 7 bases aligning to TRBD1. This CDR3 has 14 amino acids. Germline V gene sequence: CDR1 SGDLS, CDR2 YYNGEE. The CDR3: CASRVETGSYEQYF. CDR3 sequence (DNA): TGTGCCAGCAGGGTAGAGACAGGGTCCTACGAGCAGTACTTC. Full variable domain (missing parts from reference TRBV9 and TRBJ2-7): DSGVTQTPKHLITATGQRVTLRCSPRSGDLSVYWYQQSLDQGLQFLIQYYNGEERAKGNILERFSAQQFPDLHSELNLSSLELGDSALYFCASRVETGSYEQYFGPGTRLTVT.

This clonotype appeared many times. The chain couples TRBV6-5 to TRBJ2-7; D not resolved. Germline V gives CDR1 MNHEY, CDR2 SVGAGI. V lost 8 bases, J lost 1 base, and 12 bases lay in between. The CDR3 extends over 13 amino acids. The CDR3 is CASSRSRSYEQYF. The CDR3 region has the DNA TGTGCCAGCTCCCGTAGCAGGTCCTACGAGCAGTACTTC.

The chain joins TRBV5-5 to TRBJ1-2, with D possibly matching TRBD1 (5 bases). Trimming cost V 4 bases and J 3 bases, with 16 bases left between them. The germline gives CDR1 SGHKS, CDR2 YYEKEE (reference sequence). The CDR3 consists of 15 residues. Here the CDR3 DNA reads TGTGCCAGCAGCCCCCGGTGGGGACTTGACTATGGCTACACCTTC. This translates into CASSPRWGLDYGYTF.

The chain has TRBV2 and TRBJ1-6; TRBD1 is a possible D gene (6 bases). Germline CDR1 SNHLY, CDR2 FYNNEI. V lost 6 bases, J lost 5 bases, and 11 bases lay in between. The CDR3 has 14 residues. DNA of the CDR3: TGTGCCAGCAGGGACAGACGAAATAATTCACCCCTCCACTTT. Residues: CASRDRRNNSPLHF.

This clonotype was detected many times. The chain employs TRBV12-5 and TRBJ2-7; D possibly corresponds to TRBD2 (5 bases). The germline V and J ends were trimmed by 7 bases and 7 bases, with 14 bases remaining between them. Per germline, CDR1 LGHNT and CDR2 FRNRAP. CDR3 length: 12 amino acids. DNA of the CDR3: TGTGCTAGTGCCCCGGACGGGGAGGAGCAGTACTTC. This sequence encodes CASAPDGEEQYF.

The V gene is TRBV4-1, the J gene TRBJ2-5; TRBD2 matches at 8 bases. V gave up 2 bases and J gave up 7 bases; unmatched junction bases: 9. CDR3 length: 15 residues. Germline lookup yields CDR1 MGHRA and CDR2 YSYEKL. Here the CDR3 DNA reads TGCGCCAGCAGCCAACCGGAGTCGGGGGGGGGGACCCAGTACTTC. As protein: CASSQPESGGGTQYF.

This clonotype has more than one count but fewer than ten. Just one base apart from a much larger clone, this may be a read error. CDR3 in amino acids: CASSLELVGEQYF. DNA of the CDR3: TGTGCCAGCAGCTTAGAACTAGTGGGCGAGCAGTACTTC. The chain couples TRBV7-8 to TRBJ2-7, with D possibly TRBD2 on 5 matching bases. This CDR3 is 13 amino acids long. V lost 1 base and J lost 6, with 10 bases in between. CDR1 is SGHVS, CDR2 FQNEAQ, per germline.

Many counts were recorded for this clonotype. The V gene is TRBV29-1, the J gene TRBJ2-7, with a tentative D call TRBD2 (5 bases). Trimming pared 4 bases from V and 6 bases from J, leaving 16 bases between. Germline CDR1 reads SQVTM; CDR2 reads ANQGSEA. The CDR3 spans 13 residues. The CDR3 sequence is CSVAWRPAGEQYF. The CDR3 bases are TGCAGCGTTGCTTGGCGGCCGGCGGGCGAGCAGTACTTC.